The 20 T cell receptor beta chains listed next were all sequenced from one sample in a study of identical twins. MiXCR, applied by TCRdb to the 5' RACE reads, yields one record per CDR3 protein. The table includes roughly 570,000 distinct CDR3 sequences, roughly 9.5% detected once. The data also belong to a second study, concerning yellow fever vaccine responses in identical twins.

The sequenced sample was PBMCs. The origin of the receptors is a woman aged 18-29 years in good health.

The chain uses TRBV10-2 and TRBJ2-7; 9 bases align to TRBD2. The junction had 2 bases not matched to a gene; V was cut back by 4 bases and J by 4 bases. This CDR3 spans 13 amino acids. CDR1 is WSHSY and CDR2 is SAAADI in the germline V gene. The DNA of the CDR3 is TGCGCCAGCAGTGTAGCGGGAGTATACGAGCAGTACTTC. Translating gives CASSVAGVYEQYF.

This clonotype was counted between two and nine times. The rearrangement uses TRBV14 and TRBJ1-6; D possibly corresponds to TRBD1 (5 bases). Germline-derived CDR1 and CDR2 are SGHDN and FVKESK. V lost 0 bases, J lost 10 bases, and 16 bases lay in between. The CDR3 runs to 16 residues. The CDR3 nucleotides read TGTGCCAGCAGCCAAGATTGGGGGGGAACTGTGTCACCCCTCCACTTT. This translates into CASSQDWGGTVSPLHF.

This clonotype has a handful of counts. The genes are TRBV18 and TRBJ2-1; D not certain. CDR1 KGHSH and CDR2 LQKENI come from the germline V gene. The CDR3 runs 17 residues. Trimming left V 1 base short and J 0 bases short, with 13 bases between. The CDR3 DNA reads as TGTGCCAGCTCACCACTTCCGGTCAAGAGCTCCTACAATGAGCAGTTCTTC. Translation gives CASSPLPVKSSYNEQFF.

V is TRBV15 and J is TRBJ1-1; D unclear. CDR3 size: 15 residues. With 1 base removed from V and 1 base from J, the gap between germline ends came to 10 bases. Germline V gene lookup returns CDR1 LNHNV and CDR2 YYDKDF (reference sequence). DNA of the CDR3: TGTGCCACCAGCAGAGCTTTGACGGGGAACACTGAAGCTTTCTTT. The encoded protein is CATSRALTGNTEAFF.

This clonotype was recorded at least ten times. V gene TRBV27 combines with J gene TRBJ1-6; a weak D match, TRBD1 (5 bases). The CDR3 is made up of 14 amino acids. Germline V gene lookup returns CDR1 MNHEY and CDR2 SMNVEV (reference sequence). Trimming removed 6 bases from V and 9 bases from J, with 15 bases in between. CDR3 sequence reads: CASSPQTDSSPLHF. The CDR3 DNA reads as TGTGCCAGCAGCCCACAGACCGACAGTTCACCCCTCCACTTT.

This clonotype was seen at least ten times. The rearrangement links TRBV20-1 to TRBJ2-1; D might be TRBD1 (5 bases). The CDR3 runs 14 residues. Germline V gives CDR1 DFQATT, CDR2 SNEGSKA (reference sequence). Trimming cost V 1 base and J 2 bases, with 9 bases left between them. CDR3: CSARAGYPYNEQFF. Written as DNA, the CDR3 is TGCAGTGCTAGAGCAGGGTACCCCTACAATGAGCAGTTCTTC.

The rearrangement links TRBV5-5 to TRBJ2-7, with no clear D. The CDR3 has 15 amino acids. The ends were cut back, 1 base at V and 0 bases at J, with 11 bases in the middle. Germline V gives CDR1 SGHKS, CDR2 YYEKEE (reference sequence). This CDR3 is CASSLSPIPSYEQYF. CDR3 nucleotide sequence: TGTGCCAGCAGCTTGTCGCCTATTCCCTCCTACGAGCAGTACTTC.

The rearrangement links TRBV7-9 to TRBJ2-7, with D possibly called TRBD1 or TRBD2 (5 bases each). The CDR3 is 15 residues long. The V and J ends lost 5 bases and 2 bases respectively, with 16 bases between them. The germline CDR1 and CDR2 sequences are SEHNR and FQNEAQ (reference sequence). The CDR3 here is CASSLGAARTYEQYF. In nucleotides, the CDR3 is TGTGCCAGCAGCCTCGGGGCAGCTCGTACCTACGAGCAGTACTTC.

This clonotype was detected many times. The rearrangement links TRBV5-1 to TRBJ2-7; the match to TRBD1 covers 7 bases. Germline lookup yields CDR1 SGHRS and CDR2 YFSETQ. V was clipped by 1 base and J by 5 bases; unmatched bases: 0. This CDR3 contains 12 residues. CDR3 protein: CASSLTGDEQYF. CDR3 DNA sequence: TGCGCCAGCAGCTTGACAGGGGACGAGCAGTACTTC.

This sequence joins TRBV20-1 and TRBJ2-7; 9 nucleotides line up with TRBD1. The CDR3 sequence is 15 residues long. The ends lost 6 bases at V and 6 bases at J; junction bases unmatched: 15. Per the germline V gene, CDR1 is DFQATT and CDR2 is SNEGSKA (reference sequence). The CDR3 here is CSAPGWTGALSEQYF. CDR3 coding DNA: TGCAGTGCCCCCGGGTGGACAGGGGCGCTCTCCGAGCAGTACTTC.

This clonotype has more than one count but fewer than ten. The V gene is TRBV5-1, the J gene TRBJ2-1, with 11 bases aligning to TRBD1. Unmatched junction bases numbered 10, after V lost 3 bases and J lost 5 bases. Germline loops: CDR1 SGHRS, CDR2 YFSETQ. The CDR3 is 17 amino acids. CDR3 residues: CASSWVPSGQGDNEQFF. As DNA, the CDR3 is TGCGCCAGCAGCTGGGTTCCGTCGGGACAGGGGGACAATGAGCAGTTCTTC.

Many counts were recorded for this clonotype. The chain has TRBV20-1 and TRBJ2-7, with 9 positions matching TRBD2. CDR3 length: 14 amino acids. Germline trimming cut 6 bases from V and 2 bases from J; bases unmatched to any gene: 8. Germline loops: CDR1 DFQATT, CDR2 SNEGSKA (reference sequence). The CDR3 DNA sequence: TGCAGTGCAAGTCGGACTAGCGTAACCTACGAGCAGTACTTC. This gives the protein CSASRTSVTYEQYF.

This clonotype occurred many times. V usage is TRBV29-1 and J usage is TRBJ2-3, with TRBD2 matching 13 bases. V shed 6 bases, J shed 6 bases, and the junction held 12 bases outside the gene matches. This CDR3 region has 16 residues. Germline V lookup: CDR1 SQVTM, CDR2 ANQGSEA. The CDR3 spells CSVARLAGGLVDTQYF. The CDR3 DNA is TGCAGCGTGGCGAGACTAGCGGGAGGATTGGTCGATACGCAGTATTTT.

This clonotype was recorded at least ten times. For the CDR3, the DNA is TGCAGCTCCCGGAGGGCGAGTCAAGAGACCCAGTACTTC. This translates into CSSRRASQETQYF. The chain joins TRBV29-1 to TRBJ2-5, with D maybe TRBD2 (6 bases). V lost 8 bases to trimming and J lost 2 bases, with 15 bases between them. Germline values: CDR1 SQVTM, CDR2 ANQGSEA. This CDR3 has 13 residues.

As DNA, the CDR3 is TGTGCCAGCAGCTCGGGACAGAGACACTCTGGGGCCAACGTCCTGACTTTC. Protein sequence: CASSSGQRHSGANVLTF. The chain links TRBV11-1 to TRBJ2-6; 7 positions agree with TRBD1. The V gene's germline CDR1 is SGHAT and CDR2 FQDESV (reference sequence). The J segment lost 0 bases and the V segment lost 4 bases, leaving 6 bases of the junction unmatched. The CDR3 has 17 residues.

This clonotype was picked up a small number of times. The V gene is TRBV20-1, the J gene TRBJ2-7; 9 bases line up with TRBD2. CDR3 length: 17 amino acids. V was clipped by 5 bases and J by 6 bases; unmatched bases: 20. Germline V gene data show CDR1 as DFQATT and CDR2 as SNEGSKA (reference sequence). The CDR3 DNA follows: TGCAGTGCTCTTAGCGGGGGCGTCCGATCGTTTATACGCGAGCAGTACTTC. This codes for CSALSGGVRSFIREQYF.

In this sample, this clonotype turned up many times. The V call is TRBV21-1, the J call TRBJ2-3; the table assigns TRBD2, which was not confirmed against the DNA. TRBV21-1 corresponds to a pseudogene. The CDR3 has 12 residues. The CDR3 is CASSNQSSARYF. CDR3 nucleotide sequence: TGTGCCAGCAGCAATCAGTCCTCAGCGCGGTATTTT.

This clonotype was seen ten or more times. The CDR3 spells CASQHRGSYEQYF. The CDR3 coding sequence is TGTGCCAGCCAACACAGGGGATCCTACGAGCAGTACTTC. The rearrangement uses TRBV12-3 or TRBV12-4 and TRBJ2-7; 7 bases are shared with TRBD1. V lost 8 bases to trimming and J lost 1 base; unmatched junction nucleotides: 5. CDR3 length: 13 residues.

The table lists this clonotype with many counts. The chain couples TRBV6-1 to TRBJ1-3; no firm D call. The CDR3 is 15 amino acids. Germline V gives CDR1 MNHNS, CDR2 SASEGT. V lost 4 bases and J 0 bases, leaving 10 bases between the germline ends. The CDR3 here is CASSVSPDSGNTIYF. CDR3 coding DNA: TGTGCCAGCAGTGTTTCACCGGACTCTGGAAACACCATATATTTT.

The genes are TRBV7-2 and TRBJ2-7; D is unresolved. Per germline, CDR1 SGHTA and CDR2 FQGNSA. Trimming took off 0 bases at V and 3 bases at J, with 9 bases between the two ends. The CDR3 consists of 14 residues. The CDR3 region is CASSLALTNYEQYF. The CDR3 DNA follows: TGTGCCAGCAGCTTAGCTCTCACAAACTACGAGCAGTACTTC.